One and the same sample provided the 8 T cell receptor beta chains below, sequenced in a study of blood T cell repertoires in COVID-19. Measured with immunoSEQ multiplex PCR; TCRdb has only the in-frame clones, and not every one. The data contain tens of thousands of clones, roughly 78% of them seen just once; the ten biggest clones take up approximately 1.3%. The source material was peripheral blood. All receptors derive from a woman older than 75 with acute or convalescent COVID-19.

The genes are TRBV20-1 and TRBJ2-7; D is possibly TRBD2 (7 bases). Trimming left V 3 bases short and J 3 bases short, with 24 bases between. Germline assignment: CDR1 DFQATT and CDR2 SNEGSKA (reference sequence). This CDR3 has 17 residues. The CDR3 loop is CSASVLLGGGPYYEQYF. The CDR3, as DNA: TGCAGTGCTAGTGTCCTACTTGGGGGGGGGCCTTACTACGAGCAGTACTTC.

The DNA of the CDR3 is TGTGCCAGCAGTCAAGGGGCAGAGACCCAGTACTTC. This encodes CASSQGAETQYF. J is TRBJ2-5 and V is TRBV6-6, with a tentative D call TRBD1 (5 bases). The CDR3 consists of 12 residues. In germline, CDR1 is MNHNY, CDR2 SVGAGI (reference sequence). V lost 5 bases and J 4 bases, leaving 8 bases between the germline ends.

The chain joins TRBV6-1 to TRBJ1-1, with a possible D match to TRBD1 (5 bases). With 3 bases removed from V and 7 bases from J, the gap between germline ends came to 12 bases. Per the germline V gene, CDR1 is MNHNS and CDR2 is SASEGT. This CDR3 contains 13 residues. CDR3 in amino acids: CASSDATAGEAFF. As DNA, the CDR3 is TGTGCCAGCAGTGACGCGACAGCTGGTGAAGCTTTCTTT.

This clone was counted a few times. As DNA, the CDR3 is TGTGCCAGCAGCTCGGGACTAGCGGGAGAGCCGGGCATTCAGTACTTC. Amino acid sequence: CASSSGLAGEPGIQYF. The V and J genes are TRBV3-1 (or the pseudogene TRBV3-2) and TRBJ2-4; 14 bases are a match to TRBD2. The germline V gene has CDR1 LGHDT and CDR2 YNNKEL (reference sequence). J lost 9 bases, V lost 5 bases, and 9 bases had no gene match. The CDR3 loop spans 16 amino acids.

The chain is built from TRBV27 and TRBJ2-5, with TRBD1 identical over 8 bases. The CDR3 has 14 amino acids. Germline V gene data show CDR1 as MNHEY and CDR2 as SMNVEV (reference sequence). V gave up 2 bases and J gave up 6 bases; unmatched junction bases: 5. This CDR3 reads CASSLGGQAKTQYF. CDR3 bases: TGTGCCAGCAGTTTAGGGGGACAGGCGAAGACCCAGTACTTC.

The V and J genes are TRBV6-5 and TRBJ2-1; D uncertain. There are 12 residues in the CDR3. CDR1 MNHEY and CDR2 SVGAGI come from the germline V gene. V was cut by 2 bases and J by 9 bases, with 8 bases left in between. CDR3 protein: CASSYPLSEQFF. CDR3 nucleotide sequence: TGTGCCAGCAGTTACCCCCTTAGTGAGCAGTTCTTC.

The V gene is TRBV10-2, the J gene TRBJ2-7; D may be TRBD2 (6 bases). This CDR3 region has 13 residues. Germline values: CDR1 WSHSY, CDR2 SAAADI. Trimming removed 8 bases at V and 2 bases at J, with 13 bases between. CDR3: CASRSLAAYEQYF. The DNA for the CDR3 is TGCGCCAGCCGATCACTAGCAGCCTACGAGCAGTACTTC.

This clone has just one count. This sequence joins TRBV7-3 and TRBJ2-1; 7 nucleotides agree with TRBD1. The V gene's germline CDR1 is SGHTA and CDR2 FQGTGA. There are 13 residues in the CDR3. Trimming removed 5 bases from V and 10 bases from J; junction bases left unmatched: 8. CDR3 DNA: TGTGCCAGCAGCCCGAGAGGGGGCGACGAGCAGTTCTTC. It encodes CASSPRGGDEQFF.